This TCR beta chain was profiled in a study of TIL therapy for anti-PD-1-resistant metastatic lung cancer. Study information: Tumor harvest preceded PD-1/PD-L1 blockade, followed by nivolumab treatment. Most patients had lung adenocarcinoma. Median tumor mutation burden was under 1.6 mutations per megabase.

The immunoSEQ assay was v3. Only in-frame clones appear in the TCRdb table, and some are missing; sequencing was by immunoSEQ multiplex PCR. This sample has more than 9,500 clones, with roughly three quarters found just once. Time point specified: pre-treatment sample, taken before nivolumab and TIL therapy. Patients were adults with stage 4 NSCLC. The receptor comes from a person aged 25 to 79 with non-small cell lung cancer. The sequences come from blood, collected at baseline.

DNA for the CDR3: TGTGCCAGCAGCTTAGCTGCGGGGAACTATGGCTACACCTTC. Translating it yields CASSLAAGNYGYTF. The rearrangement uses TRBV7-2 and TRBJ1-2; D remains unclear. In germline, CDR1 is SGHTA, CDR2 FQGNSA. V was shortened by 0 bases and J by 2 bases, with 7 bases between the two germline ends. The CDR3 covers 14 residues.